These T cell receptor beta chains were read from a single sample in a study of T cell changes during pregnancy in multiple sclerosis. The method was immunoSEQ multiplex PCR; TCRdb's version includes in-frame clones alone and lacks a portion of them. The data hold roughly 74,000 clones, with about nine tenths observed a single time. Sequencing was performed on peripheral blood, taken before pregnancy. The receptors come from a female donor with multiple sclerosis, enrolled in a pregnancy study. Both conserved end residues are part of each CDR3. Some rows have no size entry. The others give once, few or many, or a class for an expanded clone.

V: TRBV29-1
J: TRBJ1-2
size: .
CDR3: CSVEKTGASDGYTF

V: TRBV19
J: TRBJ1-4
size: .
CDR3: CASSSRDRVGANEKLFF

V: TRBV7-2
J: TRBJ1-4
size: few
CDR3: CASSPTGTANEKLFF

V: TRBV5-8
J: TRBJ1-5
size: .
CDR3: CASSFDGDWQPQHF

V: TRBV4-3
J: TRBJ1-2
size: once
CDR3: CASSQVPEGNYGYTF

V: TRBV4-3
J: TRBJ1-5
size: .
CDR3: CASSQSERVYSNQPQHF

V: TRBV27
J: TRBJ2-7
size: few
CDR3: CASSARLAGGEQYF

V: TRBV5-6
J: TRBJ1-6
size: .
CDR3: CASSSLTGIYSPLHF

V: TRBV7-6
J: TRBJ1-4
size: .
CDR3: CASSLEQGDEKLFF

V: TRBV18
J: TRBJ2-7
size: .
CDR3: CASSPRVHEQYF

V: TRBV2
J: TRBJ1-1
size: .
CDR3: CASSGQGLTEAFF

V: TRBV7-8
J: TRBJ2-7
size: few
CDR3: CASSLDSAGLTYEQYF

V: TRBV18
J: TRBJ2-2
size: .
CDR3: CASSPQGGTNTGELFF

V: TRBV7-9
J: TRBJ2-7
size: .
CDR3: CASSSGTSGSSYEQYF

V: TRBV5-1
J: TRBJ2-5
size: .
CDR3: CASSLGQGIGKTQYF

V: TRBV19
J: TRBJ1-2
size: .
CDR3: CASSDSTGGGGGYTF

V: TRBV7-9
J: TRBJ2-7
size: .
CDR3: CASSRGAGDSYEQYF

V: TRBV12-5
J: TRBJ2-1
size: .
CDR3: CASGLTWTGEDNEQFF

V: TRBV19
J: TRBJ2-1
size: .
CDR3: CASSPPPSGSFSYNEQFF

V: TRBV19
J: TRBJ1-5
size: .
CDR3: CASSRTVSNQPQHF

V: TRBV19
J: TRBJ1-1
size: .
CDR3: CASSSIRGGGNTEAFF

V: TRBV7-9
J: TRBJ2-7
size: .
CDR3: CASSRNSDSYEQYF

V: TRBV27
J: TRBJ1-1
size: .
CDR3: CASSFAENTEAFF

V: TRBV19
J: TRBJ2-7
size: .
CDR3: CASSIGLLRTVHEQYF

V: TRBV5-6
J: TRBJ1-2
size: few
CDR3: CASSRRQGADYGYTF

V: TRBV25-1
J: TRBJ2-1
size: .
CDR3: CASKTSGDYNEQFF

V: TRBV11-3
J: TRBJ2-7
size: once
CDR3: CASSLNTGVYEQYF

V: TRBV27
J: TRBJ1-2
size: .
CDR3: CASSLAVGGVGGYTF

V: TRBV7-2
J: TRBJ2-7
size: .
CDR3: CASSSFPGLATGEQYF

V: TRBV11-3
J: TRBJ1-1
size: .
CDR3: CASSFRKRQNTEAFF

V: TRBV30
J: TRBJ2-7
size: .
CDR3: CAWSPLSSYEQYF

V: TRBV18
J: TRBJ2-7
size: .
CDR3: CASSPPAGAAYEQYF

V: TRBV4-2
J: TRBJ2-1
size: .
CDR3: CASSARRGGLADYNEQFF

V: TRBV19
J: TRBJ1-2
size: once
CDR3: CASRIQGRNYGYTF

V: TRBV29-1
J: TRBJ2-7
size: .
CDR3: CSVGSYEQYF

V: TRBV6-1
J: TRBJ1-5
size: .
CDR3: CASSDSLVNQPQHF

V: TRBV27
J: TRBJ1-3
size: .
CDR3: CASRPRDNSGNTIYF